This T cell receptor beta chain originates from a study of T cell clonotyping in hematopoietic cell transplantation. General observations from the study: After transplant, recipient diversity fell while pathologically expanded clonotypes grew through day 180. Cells were unsorted, so CD4 and CD8 contributions were not separated.

Libraries were prepared by immunoSEQ multiplex PCR; TCRdb keeps only in-frame clonotypes and omits some of them. This table has about 8,900 clones, 80% to 95% appearing once. Of note for this clone: Its antigen remains unidentified.

The CDR3 totals 12 residues. The germline V and J ends were trimmed by 5 bases and 5 bases, with 10 bases remaining between them. Germline lookup yields CDR1 MNHEY and CDR2 SMNVEV (reference sequence). This TCR was sampled from a male patient in his fifties who had an allogeneic stem cell transplant from a related donor, so T cells may come from the graft donor. Some clones in this sample may be carry-over from other donors' samples. This chain uses TRBV27 with TRBJ2-7, with TRBD1 as a possible D gene (6 bases). The source material was PBMCs, sampled 100 days after allogeneic stem cell transplant. The CDR3 DNA follows: TGTGCCAGCAGTGCAACAGGGAACGAGCAGTACTTC. Translated: CASSATGNEQYF.